A single sample gave rise to the 3 T cell receptor beta chains below, sequenced in a study of blood T cell repertoires in COVID-19. This table comes from immunoSEQ multiplex PCR, and its TCRdb copy is limited to in-frame clones, with some not included. This table holds 300,000 to 350,000 clones, about 91% found once. Sequenced material: peripheral blood. All receptors derive from a man aged 25-40 years with COVID-19, enrolled during active disease.

The CDR3 protein is CASRTSGDQETQYF. CDR3 bases: TGCGCCAGCCGCACTAGCGGGGACCAAGAGACCCAGTACTTC. The chain has TRBV5-1 and TRBJ2-5; 10 bases are shared with TRBD2. V lost 7 bases to trimming and J lost 0 bases; unmatched junction nucleotides: 3. The CDR3 has 14 amino acids. From germline, CDR1 is SGHRS and CDR2 YFSETQ.

This chain uses TRBV7-9 with TRBJ2-1; D is perhaps TRBD1 (6 bases). The germline V and J ends were trimmed by 2 bases and 5 bases, with 10 bases remaining between them. The CDR3 runs 14 residues. Germline values: CDR1 SEHNR, CDR2 FQNEAQ (reference sequence). CDR3 in DNA: TGTGCCAGCAGCTTAAGTGGGACAAACAATGAGCAGTTCTTC. Its protein product is CASSLSGTNNEQFF.

The genes are TRBV27 and TRBJ2-3; the match to TRBD2 covers 11 bases. The CDR3 contains 17 residues. Germline V gene lookup returns CDR1 MNHEY and CDR2 SMNVEV (reference sequence). After removal of 4 bases from V and 0 bases from J, the junction contained 6 bases not matched to a gene. CDR3 DNA: TGTGCCAGCAGTTCAGCAATAGCGGGAGGGAGCACAGATACGCAGTATTTT. This sequence encodes CASSSAIAGGSTDTQYF.